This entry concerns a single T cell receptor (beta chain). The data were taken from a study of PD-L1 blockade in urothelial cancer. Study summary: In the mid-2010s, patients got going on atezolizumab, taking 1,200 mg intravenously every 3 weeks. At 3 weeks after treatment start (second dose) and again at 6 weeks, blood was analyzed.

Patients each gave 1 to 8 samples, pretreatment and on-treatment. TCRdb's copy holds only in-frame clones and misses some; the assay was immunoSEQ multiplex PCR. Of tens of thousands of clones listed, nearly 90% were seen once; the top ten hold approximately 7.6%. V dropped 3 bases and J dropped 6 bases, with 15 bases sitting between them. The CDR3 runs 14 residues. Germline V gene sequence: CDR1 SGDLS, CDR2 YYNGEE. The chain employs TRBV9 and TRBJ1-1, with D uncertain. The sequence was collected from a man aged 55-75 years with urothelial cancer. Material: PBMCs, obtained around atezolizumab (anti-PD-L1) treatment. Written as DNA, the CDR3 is TGTGCCAGCAGCGCCCGATACAGATCTGCTGAAGCTTTCTTT. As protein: CASSARYRSAEAFF.